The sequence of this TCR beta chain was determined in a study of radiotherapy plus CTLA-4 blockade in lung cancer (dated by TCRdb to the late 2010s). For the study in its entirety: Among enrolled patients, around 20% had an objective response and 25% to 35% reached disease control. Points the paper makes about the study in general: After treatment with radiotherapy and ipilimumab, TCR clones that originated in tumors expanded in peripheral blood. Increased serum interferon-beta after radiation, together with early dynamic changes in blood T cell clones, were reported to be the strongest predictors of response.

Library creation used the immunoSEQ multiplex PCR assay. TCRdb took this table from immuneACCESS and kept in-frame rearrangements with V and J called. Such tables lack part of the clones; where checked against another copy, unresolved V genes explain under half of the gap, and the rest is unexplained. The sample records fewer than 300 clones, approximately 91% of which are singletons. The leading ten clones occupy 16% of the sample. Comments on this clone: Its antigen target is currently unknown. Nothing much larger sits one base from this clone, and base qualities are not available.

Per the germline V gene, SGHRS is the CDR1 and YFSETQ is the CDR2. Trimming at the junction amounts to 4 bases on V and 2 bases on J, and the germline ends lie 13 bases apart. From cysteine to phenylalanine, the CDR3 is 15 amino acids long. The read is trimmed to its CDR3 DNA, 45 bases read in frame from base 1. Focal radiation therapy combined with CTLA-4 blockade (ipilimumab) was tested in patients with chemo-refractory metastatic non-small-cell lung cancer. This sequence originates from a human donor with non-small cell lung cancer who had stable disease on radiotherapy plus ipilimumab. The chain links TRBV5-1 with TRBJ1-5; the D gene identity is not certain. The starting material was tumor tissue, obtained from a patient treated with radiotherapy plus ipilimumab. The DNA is TGCGCCAGCAGCCCTGGATCCGGGGGCAATCAGCCCCAGCATTTT. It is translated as CASSPGSGGNQPQHF. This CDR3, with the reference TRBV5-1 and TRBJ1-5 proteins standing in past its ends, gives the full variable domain KAGVTQTPRYLIKTRGQQVTLSCSPISGHRSVSWYQQTPGQGLQFLFEYFSETQRNKGNFPGRFSGRQFSNSRSEMNVSTLELGDSALYLCASSPGSGGNQPQHFGDGTRLSIL.